The 28 T cell receptor beta chains below all came from one sample that was sequenced in a study of T cell changes during pregnancy in multiple sclerosis. TCRdb's copy holds only in-frame clones and misses some; the assay was immunoSEQ multiplex PCR. Of around 78,000 clones listed, just over 90% are singletons. The sequenced sample was peripheral blood, obtained in the second trimester of pregnancy. Receptor source: a female donor with multiple sclerosis, enrolled in a pregnancy study.

The chain couples TRBV6-1 to TRBJ1-2, with 11 bases lining up with TRBD1. The CDR3 runs 15 residues. Trimming took 1 base from V and 8 from J; bases not matched to a gene: 6. The germline V gene encodes CDR1 MNHNS and CDR2 SASEGT. Here the CDR3 reads CASSEGLDRGLGYTF. CDR3 DNA sequence: TGTGCCAGCAGTGAAGGCCTGGACAGGGGGCTAGGCTACACCTTC.

The rearrangement uses TRBV9 and TRBJ1-1; D unresolved. V was cut by 4 bases and J by 2 bases, with 15 bases left in between. This CDR3 is 15 amino acids long. Per the germline V gene, CDR1 is SGDLS and CDR2 is YYNGEE. As DNA, the CDR3 is TGTGCCAGCAGCCCCCGGACGGACTCAAACACTGAAGCTTTCTTT. Protein: CASSPRTDSNTEAFF.

The chain is built from TRBV4-1 and TRBJ2-7; D uncertain. The germline gives CDR1 MGHRA, CDR2 YSYEKL. Trimming removed 1 base from V and 4 bases from J, with 8 bases in between. The CDR3 runs 13 residues. DNA for the CDR3: TGCGCCAGCAGCCAAGCTCAGAGGTACGAGCAGTACTTC. It encodes CASSQAQRYEQYF.

The J gene is TRBJ2-6, the V gene TRBV27; D is unclear. This CDR3 comprises 14 residues. The germline V gene encodes CDR1 MNHEY and CDR2 SMNVEV (reference sequence). V lost 4 bases, J lost 2 bases, and 6 bases lay in between. CDR3 DNA sequence: TGTGCCAGCAGTTCAGTGGCTGGGGCCAACGTCCTGACTTTC. This sequence encodes CASSSVAGANVLTF.

V and J are TRBV7-3 and TRBJ2-4, with 7 bases matching TRBD1. There are 16 residues in the CDR3. J was trimmed by 7 bases and V by 6 bases; bases with no gene match: 15. CDR1 is SGHTA and CDR2 is FQGTGA in the germline V gene. The DNA for the CDR3 is TGTGCCAGCAGTCGTACCGGGACAGAGGGGAGCAACATTCAGTACTTC. Translating gives CASSRTGTEGSNIQYF.

Written as DNA, the CDR3 is TGTGCCAGCAGCTTGGACGGTCACACTGAAGCTTTCTTT. It translates to CASSLDGHTEAFF. The J gene is TRBJ1-1, the V gene TRBV5-4; D uncertain. The V gene lost 0 bases and the J gene lost 3 bases, with 6 bases spanning the gap. The CDR3 is made up of 13 amino acids. Germline V gene sequence: CDR1 SGHNT, CDR2 YYREEE (reference sequence).

CDR3 nucleotide sequence: TGTGCCAGAAGCACCGGGGGGCTGGGCGGGGAGCTGTTTTTT. Amino acids: CARSTGGLGGELFF. The chain couples TRBV5-3 to TRBJ2-2; D is perhaps TRBD2 (7 bases). TRBV5-3 is recorded as an ORF, its role being uncertain. V was cut by 4 bases and J by 7 bases, with 14 bases left in between. CDR3 length: 14 amino acids.

This chain links TRBV28 with TRBJ2-4, with TRBD2 as a possible D gene (7 bases). The germline V gene has CDR1 MDHEN and CDR2 SYDVKM. The CDR3 runs 13 residues. Trimming cost V 3 bases and J 7 bases, with 10 bases left between them. The CDR3 DNA is TGTGCCAGCAGTTTCGGGGGGCGGAACATTCAGTACTTC. Protein product: CASSFGGRNIQYF.

As regards this clone: One end of the junction does not line up with germline, which may come from a read error. The gene calls are TRBV7-7 and TRBJ2-3; 7 bases agree with TRBD2. The CDR3 consists of 14 residues. Germline V gives CDR1 SSHAT, CDR2 FNYEAQ (reference sequence). The CDR3 reads CASSLGGSGDTQYF. The CDR3 coding sequence is TGTGCTAGCAGCTTGGGCGGGAGTGGAGATACGCAGTATTTT.

The J gene is TRBJ2-5, the V gene TRBV19; 10 positions agree with TRBD1. Trimming took 1 base from V and 2 from J; bases not matched to a gene: 1. CDR1 is LNHDA, CDR2 SQIVND, per germline (reference sequence). This CDR3 has 15 residues. The chain's CDR3 is CASSIGTGGQETQYF. In DNA form, the CDR3 reads TGTGCCAGTAGTATAGGGACAGGGGGGCAAGAGACCCAGTACTTC.

V gene TRBV4-1 combines with J gene TRBJ1-1; TRBD1 is a possible D gene (6 bases). From germline, CDR1 is MGHRA and CDR2 YSYEKL. V was clipped by 4 bases and J by 4 bases, with 16 bases between them. The CDR3 runs 15 residues. This chain's CDR3 is CASSLRDTTRTEAFF. The CDR3, as DNA: TGCGCCAGCAGCCTCCGGGACACTACCCGCACTGAAGCTTTCTTT.

This clone was seen a few times. The CDR3 loop is CASSSRDSSNEQFF. CDR3 coding DNA: TGTGCCAGCAGCAGCCGGGACAGTTCCAATGAGCAGTTCTTC. V usage is TRBV13 and J usage is TRBJ2-1; 7 bases fit TRBD1. Trimming at V came to 5 bases and at J to 6 bases, leaving 7 bases not matched to a gene. Germline assignment: CDR1 PRHDT and CDR2 FYEKMQ (reference sequence). This CDR3 region has 14 residues.

The chain combines TRBV28 with TRBJ2-7, with 7 bases lining up with TRBD2. Germline values: CDR1 MDHEN, CDR2 SYDVKM. The CDR3 covers 16 residues. Trimming removed 8 bases from V and 2 bases from J; junction bases left unmatched: 15. The CDR3 DNA follows: TGTGCCAGCCGCGCGGGGGAGGGGAGACCCACCTACGAGCAGTACTTC. Its translation is CASRAGEGRPTYEQYF. The entire variable domain, with the rest obtained from reference TRBV28 and TRBJ2-7, is as follows: DVKVTQSSRYLVKRTGEKVFLECVQDMDHENMFWYRQDPGLGLRLIYFSYDVKMKEKGDIPEGYSVSREKKERFSLILESASTNQTSMYLCASRAGEGRPTYEQYFGPGTRLTVT.

The J gene is TRBJ1-1, the V gene TRBV9, with TRBD1 matching over 7 bases. The germline CDR1 and CDR2 sequences are SGDLS and YYNGEE. The trim removed 4 bases at V and 0 bases at J, leaving 9 bases unmatched. The CDR3 spans 16 residues. The CDR3 DNA reads as TGTGCCAGCAGCCCAGGGGGGTCGCAAATGAACACTGAAGCTTTCTTT. Protein sequence: CASSPGGSQMNTEAFF.

The chain is built from TRBV5-6 and TRBJ1-2; the match to TRBD1 covers 11 bases. Germline values: CDR1 SGHDT, CDR2 YYEEEE. The CDR3 runs to 15 residues. Unmatched junction bases numbered 4, after V lost 0 bases and J lost 6 bases. The CDR3 loop reads CASSLGTGGFNGYTF. CDR3 in DNA: TGTGCCAGCAGCTTGGGGACAGGGGGCTTTAATGGCTACACCTTC.

The V gene is TRBV6-1, the J gene TRBJ2-5; no reliable D call. The CDR3 extends over 10 amino acids. CDR1 MNHNS and CDR2 SASEGT come from the germline V gene. Between the trimmed V and J ends, which lost 2 bases and 9 bases, there was a span of 4 bases. The CDR3 sequence: CASSELSQYF. The CDR3 DNA reads TGTGCCAGCAGTGAACTCTCCCAGTACTTC.

A note on this clone: At one end, the junction sequence differs from germline, possibly due to a read error. The V and J genes are TRBV7-7 and TRBJ2-5, with 10 bases that match TRBD2. Germline V gene data show CDR1 as SSHAT and CDR2 as FNYEAQ (reference sequence). The CDR3 covers 14 residues. The CDR3 sequence: CASSSSGGGETQYF. Here the CDR3 DNA reads TGTGCTAGCAGCTCTAGCGGGGGTGGGGAGACCCAGTACTTC.

Only one count was recorded for this clone. The chain has TRBV11-3 and TRBJ2-3; TRBD1 matches 9 bases. Trimming cost V 5 bases and J 0 bases; bases outside gene matches: 6. This CDR3 region has 16 residues. In germline, CDR1 is SGHNT, CDR2 YENEEA. This CDR3 reads CASSIGTGSSTDTQYF. The CDR3 coding sequence is TGTGCCAGCAGCATAGGGACAGGGTCTAGCACAGATACGCAGTATTTT. The complete variable domain, with remaining parts taken from reference TRBV11-3 and TRBJ2-3, reads EAGVVQSPRYKIIEKKQPVAFWCNPISGHNTLYWYLQNLGQGPELLIRYENEEAVDDSQLPKDRFSAERLKGVDSTLKIQPAELGDSAVYLCASSIGTGSSTDTQYFGPGTRLTVL.

The V call is TRBV7-9, the J call TRBJ1-2, with TRBD1 matching 7 bases. Trimming cost V 2 bases and J 4 bases; bases outside gene matches: 4. CDR1 and CDR2 from the germline V gene are SEHNR and FQNEAQ (reference sequence). The CDR3 runs 14 residues. The CDR3 here is CASSLNRGTYGYTF. CDR3 nucleotides: TGTGCCAGCAGCTTAAACAGGGGAACCTATGGCTACACCTTC.

V gene TRBV19 combines with J gene TRBJ1-6; D remains ambiguous. CDR1 and CDR2 from the germline V gene are LNHDA and SQIVND (reference sequence). Deletions cut 5 bases from V and 8 bases from J, with 10 bases between. The CDR3 consists of 13 residues. The CDR3 reads CASSRPADSPLHF. CDR3 DNA: TGTGCCAGTAGTCGGCCGGCGGATTCACCCCTCCACTTT.

The rearrangement joins TRBV6-1 to TRBJ1-2; unclear D gene. Germline loops: CDR1 MNHNS, CDR2 SASEGT. There are 14 residues in the CDR3. V lost 0 bases to trimming and J lost 5 bases, with 10 bases between them. In DNA form, the CDR3 reads TGTGCCAGCAGTGAAGCGCGAGGGAAGTATGGCTACACCTTC. Translating gives CASSEARGKYGYTF.

This clone was recorded only once. The CDR3 is CASKIGGQGHGYTF. DNA for the CDR3: TGTGCCAGCAAAATAGGTGGGCAGGGCCATGGCTACACCTTC. The rearrangement links TRBV6-1 to TRBJ1-2, with D possibly TRBD1 on 5 matching bases. The V end lost 7 bases, the J end lost 6 bases, and 18 bases lay between the germline ends. The CDR3 has 14 residues. Looked up from germline, CDR1 is MNHNS and CDR2 is SASEGT.

The V gene is TRBV5-1, the J gene TRBJ2-2; TRBD2 matches 12 bases. V was clipped by 8 bases and J by 0 bases; unmatched bases: 5. CDR1 and CDR2 from the germline V gene are SGHRS and YFSETQ. The CDR3 length is 16 residues. This chain's CDR3 is CASRTSGAANTGELFF. The CDR3 DNA sequence: TGCGCCAGTCGGACTAGCGGGGCCGCGAACACCGGGGAGCTGTTTTTT. The full variable domain, its missing parts supplied by reference TRBV5-1 and TRBJ2-2, is KAGVTQTPRYLIKTRGQQVTLSCSPISGHRSVSWYQQTPGQGLQFLFEYFSETQRNKGNFPGRFSGRQFSNSRSEMNVSTLELGDSALYLCASRTSGAANTGELFFGEGSRLTVL.

The chain recombines TRBV6-6 with TRBJ2-2; no clear D. This CDR3 has 11 amino acids. Germline CDR1 reads MNHNY; CDR2 reads SVGAGI (reference sequence). The V gene lost 3 bases and the J gene lost 8 bases, with 4 bases spanning the gap. This CDR3 reads CASSYYGELFF. In DNA, the CDR3 is TGTGCCAGCAGTTATTATGGGGAGCTGTTTTTT.

This rearrangement joins TRBV2 to TRBJ1-1; D is ambiguous. The CDR3 sequence is 13 residues long. The V gene's germline CDR1 is SNHLY and CDR2 FYNNEI. The V end was cut by 5 bases, the J end by 3 bases, with 10 bases between. The CDR3 DNA follows: TGTGCCAGCAGTCAACAGCAGGACACTGAAGCTTTCTTT. Translation: CASSQQQDTEAFF.

The rearrangement links TRBV6-1 to TRBJ1-1, with D perhaps TRBD1 (6 bases). Trimming shortened V by 4 bases and J by 7 bases, and 16 bases separated the two germline ends. The CDR3 covers 14 residues. CDR1 and CDR2 from the germline V gene are MNHNS and SASEGT. CDR3 sequence reads: CASSAVRGYGEAFF. CDR3 in DNA: TGTGCCAGCAGTGCGGTCAGGGGTTACGGTGAAGCTTTCTTT.

This chain links TRBV30 with TRBJ2-1; tentatively, D is TRBD2 (5 bases). Germline values: CDR1 GTSNPN, CDR2 SVGIG (reference sequence). Trimming shortened V by 1 base and J by 9 bases, and 10 bases separated the two germline ends. The CDR3 sequence is 12 residues long. In DNA, the CDR3 is TGTGCCTGGAGTGCACTAGGTAGTGAGCAGTTCTTC. This encodes CAWSALGSEQFF.

The chain has TRBV7-2 and TRBJ1-1, with D possibly being TRBD1 (6 bases). Germline-derived CDR1 and CDR2 are SGHTA and FQGNSA. The CDR3 is made up of 15 amino acids. Trimming shortened V by 5 bases and J by 4 bases, and 17 bases separated the two germline ends. This CDR3 reads CASSLGGGKGTEAFF. DNA for the CDR3: TGTGCCAGCAGCCTAGGGGGGGGCAAAGGCACTGAAGCTTTCTTT. Full variable domain (missing parts from reference TRBV7-2 and TRBJ1-1): GAGVSQSPSNKVTEKGKDVELRCDPISGHTALYWYRQSLGQGLEFLIYFQGNSAPDKSGLPSDRFSAERTGGSVSTLTIQRTQQEDSAVYLCASSLGGGKGTEAFFGQGTRLTVV.